This T cell receptor beta chain was observed in a study of beta chain features in type 1 diabetes. Study overall: The study found patients and healthy donors alike in age, gender and cell yields.

General study findings and limits: Any HLA type influence on TCRB rearrangement was left unresolved here. Patients' naive, central memory and Treg TCRB repertoires seemed closer to one another than those of healthy donors.

Every donor provided one heparinised blood draw, which averaged about 116 mL. Germline lookup yields CDR1 MNHEY and CDR2 SVGAGI. The CDR3 extends over 15 amino acids. V lost 0 bases and J 2 bases, leaving 8 bases between the germline ends. TCRB transcripts that were expressed got sequenced, as all of the isolated RNA had been reverse transcribed. Clones were sequenced by immunoSEQ multiplex PCR, and TCRdb holds only the in-frame ones, with some missing. This sample has fewer than 650,000 clones, with about 16% found just once. A note on this clone: The antigen is not known.

The V call is TRBV6-5, the J call TRBJ1-3; D not resolved. Sequenced input: naive CD4+ T cells from blood. The receptor comes from a man aged 18-30 years in good health. CDR3 residues: CASSYSRTAGNTIYF. CDR3 DNA sequence: TGTGCCAGCAGTTACTCACGGACGGCTGGAAACACCATATATTTT.